This passage covers 21 T cell receptor beta chains from one sample sequenced in a study of OX40 agonist ivuxolimab in advanced cancers. Sequencing was performed with immunoSEQ multiplex PCR; in TCRdb, only in-frame clones are kept and a portion is missing. The sample lists 65,000 or so clones; around 85% were seen once. Source: CD4+ or CD8+ T cells sorted from blood, taken in a trial of the OX40 agonist ivuxolimab. These receptors came from an adult with an advanced solid tumor such as melanoma, head and neck, liver or kidney cancer.

This chain links TRBV6-6 with TRBJ1-1; a possible D gene is TRBD1 (5 bases). The V gene lost 7 bases and the J gene lost 1 base, with 13 bases spanning the gap. CDR1 and CDR2 from the germline V gene are MNHNY and SVGAGI (reference sequence). The CDR3 extends over 14 amino acids. The CDR3 reads CASTPGSPNTEAFF. CDR3 sequence (DNA): TGTGCCAGCACCCCAGGGTCGCCGAACACTGAAGCTTTCTTT.

The genes are TRBV11-2 and TRBJ2-6; 9 bases are a match to TRBD2. Germline-derived CDR1 and CDR2 are SGHAT and FQNNGV. Germline trimming cut 5 bases from V and 0 bases from J; bases unmatched to any gene: 8. The CDR3 has 18 amino acids. The CDR3 DNA sequence: TGTGCCAGCAGCCCGCCGGGACTAGCACACTCTGGGGCCAACGTCCTGACTTTC. This gives the protein CASSPPGLAHSGANVLTF.

The chain uses TRBV28 and TRBJ2-7; possibly TRBD1 for D (6 bases). The V end lost 3 bases, the J end lost 2 bases, and 17 bases lay between the germline ends. Germline lookup yields CDR1 MDHEN and CDR2 SYDVKM. The CDR3 is 16 residues long. CDR3 protein: CASSFYRDTLPYEQYF. The CDR3 DNA reads as TGTGCCAGCAGTTTTTACCGGGACACCCTCCCCTACGAGCAGTACTTC. The variable domain in full, with the rest retrieved from reference TRBV28 and TRBJ2-7, is DVKVTQSSRYLVKRTGEKVFLECVQDMDHENMFWYRQDPGLGLRLIYFSYDVKMKEKGDIPEGYSVSREKKERFSLILESASTNQTSMYLCASSFYRDTLPYEQYFGPGTRLTVT.

This chain uses TRBV5-1 with TRBJ2-1; weak D call: TRBD2 (6 bases). The CDR3 is made up of 15 amino acids. CDR1 and CDR2 from the germline V gene are SGHRS and YFSETQ. Trimming shortened V by 0 bases and J by 0 bases, and 7 bases separated the two germline ends. Written as DNA, the CDR3 is TGCGCCAGCAGCTTGGCAGCGGGCTCCTACAATGAGCAGTTCTTC. Its protein is CASSLAAGSYNEQFF.

The rearrangement uses TRBV5-1 and TRBJ2-7; perhaps TRBD2 as D (5 bases). The germline CDR1 and CDR2 sequences are SGHRS and YFSETQ. CDR3 size: 13 residues. Deletions cut 4 bases from V and 3 bases from J, with 11 bases between. CDR3 sequence (DNA): TGCGCCAGCAGCCCAAACGCGGGCTACGAGCAGTACTTC. Protein product: CASSPNAGYEQYF.

This clone was seen a few times. The V gene is TRBV7-2, the J gene TRBJ2-7, with 7 bases aligning to TRBD2. Germline CDR1 is SGHTA and CDR2 is FQGNSA. The CDR3 covers 15 residues. The V gene end was trimmed by 2 bases and the J gene end by 2 bases; junction bases not matched to a gene: 6. The CDR3 DNA sequence: TGTGCCAGCAGCTTATCGCGCGGGAGTACCTACGAGCAGTACTTC. This codes for CASSLSRGSTYEQYF.

V usage is TRBV28 and J usage is TRBJ1-4; D gene ambiguous. This CDR3 has 16 residues. CDR1 and CDR2 from the germline V gene are MDHEN and SYDVKM. V dropped 6 bases and J dropped 0 bases, with 14 bases sitting between them. The CDR3 is CASSLEGIATNEKLFF. In nucleotides, the CDR3 is TGTGCCAGCAGCCTAGAGGGAATTGCAACTAATGAAAAACTGTTTTTT.

The chain combines TRBV5-1 with TRBJ2-3; D not resolved. The CDR3 runs 14 residues. The germline V gene encodes CDR1 SGHRS and CDR2 YFSETQ. With 4 bases removed from V and 2 bases from J, the gap between germline ends came to 11 bases. CDR3 residues: CASSPDPATDTQYF. CDR3 sequence (DNA): TGCGCCAGCAGCCCGGACCCCGCCACAGATACGCAGTATTTT.

This chain links TRBV5-1 with TRBJ1-2; TRBD1 is a possible D gene (5 bases). V lost 4 bases and J lost 6, with 19 bases in between. The CDR3 runs 15 residues. Germline loops: CDR1 SGHRS, CDR2 YFSETQ. The CDR3 region is CASSPPRGNWNGYTF. The CDR3 DNA sequence: TGCGCCAGCAGCCCTCCGAGGGGAAATTGGAATGGCTACACCTTC.

The chain carries TRBV5-1 and TRBJ2-3, with 7 nucleotides matching TRBD2. Germline lookup yields CDR1 SGHRS and CDR2 YFSETQ. The CDR3 sequence is 16 residues long. Unmatched junction bases numbered 9, after V lost 0 bases and J lost 5 bases. The CDR3 reads CASSLGTNGRIDTQYF. In nucleotides, the CDR3 is TGCGCCAGCAGCTTGGGGACTAACGGGAGGATAGATACGCAGTATTTT. Full variable domain (missing parts from reference TRBV5-1 and TRBJ2-3): KAGVTQTPRYLIKTRGQQVTLSCSPISGHRSVSWYQQTPGQGLQFLFEYFSETQRNKGNFPGRFSGRQFSNSRSEMNVSTLELGDSALYLCASSLGTNGRIDTQYFGPGTRLTVL.

In its sample, this clone was seen a few times. The genes are TRBV28 and TRBJ1-2; D call uncertain. Trimming stripped 5 bases from V and 4 bases from J, with 5 bases between. CDR1 and CDR2 from the germline V gene are MDHEN and SYDVKM. The length of the CDR3 is 11 residues. Here the CDR3 reads CASSLSYGYTF. CDR3 nucleotide sequence: TGTGCCAGCAGTCTGAGCTATGGCTACACCTTC.

This chain connects TRBV11-2 to TRBJ2-6; maybe TRBD1 (6 bases). The germline V and J ends were trimmed by 0 bases and 0 bases, with 9 bases remaining between them. Germline V lookup: CDR1 SGHAT, CDR2 FQNNGV. CDR3 length equals 17 residues. DNA of the CDR3: TGTGCCAGCAGCTTAGACGGACAGAGCTCTGGGGCCAACGTCCTGACTTTC. As protein: CASSLDGQSSGANVLTF.

The CDR3 DNA reads TGTGCCAGTAGTATGACAGGAAAACAGCCCCAGCATTTT. This sequence encodes CASSMTGKQPQHF. This sequence joins TRBV19 and TRBJ1-5, with D maybe TRBD1 (6 bases). This CDR3 has 13 amino acids. Trimming took 3 bases from V and 7 from J, leaving 10 bases between them. Germline V gives CDR1 LNHDA, CDR2 SQIVND (reference sequence).

This chain links TRBV11-2 with TRBJ1-5; D is unresolved. CDR1 and CDR2 (germline): SGHAT, FQNNGV. Trimming took off 5 bases at V and 5 bases at J, with 10 bases between the two ends. The CDR3 covers 13 residues. The CDR3 bases are TGTGCCAGCAGCCATTTTGGGGATCAGCCCCAGCATTTT. Translated, it gives CASSHFGDQPQHF.

This chain connects TRBV6-1 to TRBJ1-2, with D unresolved. CDR1 and CDR2 (germline): MNHNS, SASEGT. This CDR3 is built from 12 residues. The V end lost 4 bases, the J end lost 5 bases, and 8 bases lay between the germline ends. The CDR3 region has the DNA TGTGCCAGCAGTGTGCATGTTTATGGCTACACCTTC. This codes for CASSVHVYGYTF.

The chain combines TRBV19 with TRBJ2-4, with 7 bases identical to TRBD2. Per germline, CDR1 LNHDA and CDR2 SQIVND (reference sequence). The CDR3 is made up of 15 amino acids. V dropped 7 bases and J dropped 0; count of bases not matched to a gene: 6. CDR3: CASTPRGGAKNIQYF. For the CDR3, the DNA is TGTGCCAGTACCCCCCGCGGGGGAGCCAAAAACATTCAGTACTTC.

J is TRBJ2-1 and V is TRBV5-1; 9 bases align to TRBD1. From germline, CDR1 is SGHRS and CDR2 YFSETQ. V dropped 4 bases and J dropped 3; count of bases not matched to a gene: 2. The length of the CDR3 is 14 residues. For the CDR3, the DNA is TGCGCCAGCAGCCTGGGACAGGGCTACAATGAGCAGTTCTTC. It translates to CASSLGQGYNEQFF. Full variable domain (rest looked up from reference TRBV5-1 and TRBJ2-1): KAGVTQTPRYLIKTRGQQVTLSCSPISGHRSVSWYQQTPGQGLQFLFEYFSETQRNKGNFPGRFSGRQFSNSRSEMNVSTLELGDSALYLCASSLGQGYNEQFFGPGTRLTVL.

The chain has TRBV19 and TRBJ2-7, with a tentative D call TRBD2 (6 bases). V lost 7 bases and J 6 bases, leaving 16 bases between the germline ends. Germline CDR1 LNHDA, CDR2 SQIVND (reference sequence). The CDR3 has 13 residues. The CDR3: CASTFGTSGEQYF. In DNA, the CDR3 is TGTGCCAGTACCTTCGGGACTTCCGGCGAGCAGTACTTC.

V and J are TRBV7-4 and TRBJ2-7; 10 bases agree with TRBD1. Germline V gives CDR1 SGHVT, CDR2 SQSDAQ. The CDR3 length is 15 residues. With 4 bases clipped from V and 3 bases from J, the junction kept 6 bases outside the gene matches. The CDR3 nucleotides read TGTGCCAGCAGCTACCAGACAGGGGGCTACTACGAGCAGTACTTC. This encodes CASSYQTGGYYEQYF. Full variable domain (missing parts from reference TRBV7-4 and TRBJ2-7): GAGVSQSPRYKVAKRGRDVALRCDSISGHVTLYWYRQTLGQGSEVLTYSQSDAQRDKSGRPSGRFSAERPERSVSTLKIQRTEQGDSAVYLCASSYQTGGYYEQYFGPGTRLTVT.

This chain uses TRBV28 with TRBJ1-2; D unresolved. V lost 3 bases to trimming and J lost 7 bases, with 12 bases between them. The CDR3 loop spans 13 amino acids. CDR1 is MDHEN, CDR2 SYDVKM, per germline. The CDR3 region has the DNA TGTGCCAGCAGTTTGATTGCCTCCCGTGGCTACACCTTC. Encoded protein: CASSLIASRGYTF.

CDR3 sequence (DNA): TGTGCCAGCAGCTTCTCACCGGGACAGGACCTATACGAGCAGTACTTC. Its translation is CASSFSPGQDLYEQYF. V gene TRBV5-5 combines with J gene TRBJ2-7, with TRBD1 identical over 8 bases. The CDR3 covers 16 residues. Germline V gene data show CDR1 as SGHKS and CDR2 as YYEKEE (reference sequence). Germline trimming cut 2 bases from V and 4 bases from J; bases unmatched to any gene: 11.